This T cell receptor (beta chain) was profiled in a study of shared clonotypes between healthy human individuals (dated by TCRdb to between 2020 and 2021). At the level of the whole study: A couple of women and a few men aged 18 to 49 years were included in the cohort. To estimate repertoire size and how much clonotypes are shared between individuals, the study performed deep sequencing of blood TCR repertoires from a handful of healthy adults. Leukapheresis yielded between about 0.85 and 9.5 billion PBMCs per donor. Different laboratories and diverse techniques were used to prepare libraries and sequence TCR repertoires, to increase sequencing depth and limit assay-specific biases. For each donor, CD4 naive and CD4 memory were each given three plates, CD8 naive was given two plates, and CD8 memory was given one plate. The investigation overall reported the following: The genetic and exposure-history diversity represented was limited by the small number of donors. Across four donors, approximately 4.9% of naive CD4, approximately 3.6% of naive CD8, approximately 2.5% of memory CD4, and under 0.45% of memory CD8 clonotypes were shared. Sampling was restricted to blood, and TCR repertoires in tissues likely differ from the TCR repertoires found in blood. Compared with non-shared clonotypes, clonotypes shared by all four sorted-subset donors had higher generation probabilities. Naive subsets generally had larger estimated clonotype richness than memory subsets did. Incomplete sequencing was indicated by rarefaction of sorted-subset datasets, despite the large sequencing depth. Pairwise subsampling led to the expectation that sequencing depth would affect the degree of clonotype sharing among donors.

CD8 naive samples were CD45RO-negative cells positively selected for CCR7, giving a CD45RA+CCR7+ population that excluded TemRA cells. Donors were healthy HIV-negative adults with no recently reported acute infections or vaccinations. Every donor was a Caucasian adult living in Nashville, Tennessee, USA. Blood was obtained by leukapheresis, after which PBMCs were separated by Ficoll-Histopaque density gradient centrifugation and cryopreserved in liquid nitrogen vapor phase. Analytical flow cytometry was used to check the purity and quantity of each magnetically sorted T cell population. Genomic DNA was isolated from every sorted fraction and measured by UV absorbance on a Nanodrop 2000c. The CDR1 and CDR2 encoded by the germline V gene (reference sequence) are SEHNR and FQNEAQ. Measured from the cysteine to the phenylalanine, the CDR3 is 17 residues long. Only the CDR3 part of the read is kept: 51 bases, read in frame from the first base. V and J are truncated by 1 base and 8 bases respectively, leaving an intervening sequence of 21 bases.

Remarks on this clone: What this receptor recognizes is not known. Base quality data are lacking; no much larger clone is found one base away.

TCR CDR3 regions were amplified from genomic DNA by multiplex PCR using the deep immunoSEQ assay. For each cell subset, the extracted genomic DNA was distributed evenly across all wells of several immunoSEQ 96-well plates, and each plate served as one replicate. For sorted subsets, about 200 ng genomic DNA, equal to 30,000 to 35,000 T cell genomes, was loaded into each replicate PCR. The purified libraries were quantified using a Qubit 3.0 fluorometer, sized with a Bioanalyzer 2100, and then quantified again using the KAPA Library Quantification kit. Each immunoSEQ 96-well plate was sequenced on its own single-read 150-cycle Illumina NextSeq 550 flow cell. In the paper's pipeline: Because only junctional sequences without quality scores were contained in the immunoSEQ output, filtering matching that applied to full-length reads could not be performed. Sequences were annotated with PyIR, a Python wrapper for IgBLAST v1.9, using IMGT germline references to assign V/J genes and CDR3. Reads were removed for weak V/J assignments (E-value above 1e-6), missing CDR3, stop codons, out-of-frame junctions, or ambiguous translated residues. A V3J clonotype was defined by an identical inferred V gene, J gene, and CDR3 amino acid sequence. The percentage overlap between two repertoires was calculated by dividing the number of shared unique clonotypes by the size of the smaller repertoire. RTK rarefaction, the Chao1 estimator, and Recon v2.1 estimates of unobserved clonotypes were used to assess repertoire richness. For all TCRbeta clonotypes obtained by the gDNA method from a few donors, generation probabilities were computed with OLGA. TCRdb obtained this table from immuneACCESS and retained in-frame rearrangements with V and J assigned. These tables miss some clones; where compared with another copy, unresolved V genes account for less than half of the shortfall, and the remainder is unexplained. V and J calls and clone size are those listed in that table; D and trimming were worked out from the DNA. The sample table holds about 2.2 million clones, of which 85% to 95% were seen once. The biggest ten clones account for under 2% of the sample.

This chain is built from TRBV7-9 and TRBJ2-1, with TRBD1 perhaps the D gene, on 6 matching bases. Source material: naive CD8+ T cells from PBMCs. The meaning of the sample's cell subset or site label: CD45RA+CCR7+. The TCR comes from a man between 18 and 29 years old in good health. Some clones in this sample may be carry-over from other donors' samples. The sequence in DNA is TGTGCCAGCAGCTTAGGCCTTGTGGTGGGGGCGCGGGATGAGCAGTTCTTC. The encoded protein is CASSLGLVVGARDEQFF.